A single sample gave rise to the 12 T cell receptor beta chains below, sequenced in a study of blood T cell repertoires in COVID-19. The table came from immunoSEQ multiplex PCR; TCRdb's copy has only in-frame clones and leaves some out. The table has more than 200,000 clones, roughly 89% seen once; the top ten hold 3.5% to 4.5%. The sample was PBMCs or T cells enriched from blood (not recorded which). These receptors originate from a woman under 40 who had recovered from COVID-19.

This chain connects TRBV10-1 to TRBJ2-3; D remains ambiguous. CDR3 length: 13 amino acids. With 0 bases removed from V and 10 bases from J, the gap between germline ends came to 11 bases. CDR1 and CDR2 (germline): WNHNN, SYGVQD (reference sequence). The CDR3 DNA is TGCGCCAGCAGTGAGTCTCAGGTGGCTCCGCAGTATTTT. This sequence encodes CASSESQVAPQYF.

The chain couples TRBV28 to TRBJ2-6; D might be TRBD2 (6 bases). Germline CDR1 and CDR2: MDHEN and SYDVKM. The CDR3 runs to 17 residues. With 6 bases removed from V and 0 bases from J, the gap between germline ends came to 15 bases. In nucleotides, the CDR3 is TGTGCCAGCAGCTTCAGGGACTCGATCTCTGGGGCCAACGTCCTGACTTTC. Translation: CASSFRDSISGANVLTF.

CDR3 nucleotides: TGTGCCAGCAGCCGGGGGGACTCTGGGGCCAACGTCCTGACTTTC. Amino acids: CASSRGDSGANVLTF. This chain links TRBV7-3 with TRBJ2-6; 7 bases are a match to TRBD2. The CDR3 length is 15 residues. Per the germline V gene, CDR1 is SGHTA and CDR2 is FQGTGA. Losses at the gene ends were 5 bases for V and 0 bases for J; bases not matched to a gene: 1.

This clone was seen a single time. The chain is built from TRBV28 and TRBJ2-1, with D possibly being TRBD1 (5 bases). CDR1 is MDHEN, CDR2 SYDVKM, per germline. Trimming took off 6 bases at V and 6 bases at J, with 9 bases between the two ends. CDR3 length: 12 amino acids. This CDR3 reads CASSIRVNEQFF. DNA for the CDR3: TGTGCCAGCAGCATCAGGGTCAATGAGCAGTTCTTC.

V usage is TRBV5-8 and J usage is TRBJ1-1; no clear D gene. The germline V gene encodes CDR1 SGHTS and CDR2 YDEGEE. This CDR3 has 14 residues. The germline V and J ends were trimmed by 2 bases and 5 bases, with 13 bases remaining between them. The CDR3 DNA follows: TGTGCCAGCAGCTTACAGTTGGGGAGAACTGAAGCTTTCTTT. It translates to CASSLQLGRTEAFF.

This clone was seen once. The V gene is TRBV9, the J gene TRBJ2-7; 9 nucleotides line up with TRBD1. The V gene end was trimmed by 0 bases and the J gene end by 3 bases; junction bases not matched to a gene: 4. Germline V gene data show CDR1 as SGDLS and CDR2 as YYNGEE. This CDR3 has 15 amino acids. The CDR3 DNA reads TGTGCCAGCAGCGTAGGACAGGGGGAGGGCTACGAGCAGTACTTC. Its protein is CASSVGQGEGYEQYF.

The chain joins TRBV11-3 to TRBJ2-1, with TRBD1 matching 7 bases. The CDR3 has 15 residues. Germline CDR1 is SGHNT and CDR2 is YENEEA. J lost 6 bases, V lost 5 bases, and 10 bases had no gene match. The CDR3 region is CASSPSGQTTNEQFF. In DNA form, the CDR3 reads TGTGCCAGCAGCCCATCGGGACAGACTACCAATGAGCAGTTCTTC.

The chain joins TRBV25-1 to TRBJ2-3; the match to TRBD1 covers 7 bases. Per the germline V gene, CDR1 is MGHDK and CDR2 is SYGVNS. This CDR3 spans 16 amino acids. Trimming removed 2 bases from V and 3 bases from J; junction bases left unmatched: 8. Here the CDR3 DNA reads TGTGCCAGCAGTGAAACCGGAGGCAGGGGGACAGATACGCAGTATTTT. Translated: CASSETGGRGTDTQYF.

This clone was found once. This rearrangement joins TRBV6-5 to TRBJ2-5; 8 bases are shared with TRBD2. After removal of 4 bases from V and 2 bases from J, the junction contained 3 bases not matched to a gene. Germline CDR1 reads MNHEY; CDR2 reads SVGAGI. The CDR3 has 14 residues. DNA of the CDR3: TGTGCCAGCAGTTCAGCGGGAGAGCAAGAGACCCAGTACTTC. Protein: CASSSAGEQETQYF.

A note on this clone: An end of the junction differs from the germline gene, which may be a read error. The V call is TRBV7-7, the J call TRBJ2-7; D ambiguous. CDR3 length: 14 amino acids. The germline gives CDR1 SSHAT, CDR2 FNYEAQ (reference sequence). The CDR3 loop reads CASSLDDGPYEQYF. The CDR3 nucleotides are TGTGCTAGCAGCTTAGACGATGGCCCCTACGAGCAGTACTTC.

This clone was picked up a small number of times. The chain uses TRBV6-1 and TRBJ2-4; 8 bases align to TRBD2. The CDR3 is 15 residues long. V gave up 2 bases and J gave up 4 bases; unmatched junction bases: 4. The germline V gene encodes CDR1 MNHNS and CDR2 SASEGT. Here the CDR3 DNA reads TGTGCCAGCAGTGAATCAGCTAGCGGGAAAAACATTCAGTACTTC. Protein product: CASSESASGKNIQYF.

The chain joins TRBV29-1 to TRBJ2-7; 9 bases fit TRBD1. Germline V gene sequence: CDR1 SQVTM, CDR2 ANQGSEA. The CDR3 length is 14 residues. J lost 6 bases, V lost 4 bases, and 10 bases had no gene match. This CDR3 reads CSVVAGTGSFEQYF. The CDR3, as DNA: TGCAGCGTTGTAGCTGGGACAGGGTCTTTCGAGCAGTACTTC.